Detailed here is one T cell receptor beta chain. What antigen it recognizes has not been identified. Qualities for individual bases were not recorded, and no much larger clone is one base off. This record comes from a study of shared clonotypes between healthy human individuals (dated by TCRdb to 2019 to 2021). With respect to the entire study: A few men and two women, aged 18 to 49 years, made up the cohort. The study deeply sequenced blood TCR repertoires of five healthy adults to estimate repertoire size and the extent of clonotype sharing between individuals. To increase sequencing depth and limit assay-specific biases, different laboratories used diverse techniques to prepare libraries and sequence TCR repertoires. Between about 0.85 and 8.9 billion PBMCs per donor were obtained by leukapheresis.

The donors were healthy, HIV-negative adults with no recently reported acute infections or vaccinations. Every donor was a Caucasian adult living in Nashville, Tennessee, USA. In the unsorted samples, some 94 million PBMCs were counted, and genomic DNA was extracted using the QIAamp DNA Blood Mini kit. Blood was collected by leukapheresis, and PBMCs were isolated by Ficoll-Histopaque density gradient centrifugation and then cryopreserved in liquid nitrogen vapor phase. The CDR3 spans 15 residues, from the cysteine through the phenylalanine. The sequence is cut down to CDR3 DNA, 45 bases in frame from base 1. Clipping removes 4 bases from V and 0 bases from J, with 6 as the unmatched junction base count. The CDR1 and CDR2 encoded by the germline V gene are SGHRS and YFSETQ. Study-wide conclusions, independent of this receptor: Sampling was limited to blood, and TCR repertoires in tissue likely differ from TCR repertoires in blood. Pairwise subsampling led to the expectation that sequencing depth would affect the degree of clonotype sharing among donors. The small number of donors limited the genetic and exposure-history diversity represented.

Using the deep immunoSEQ assay, TCR CDR3 regions were amplified from genomic DNA by multiplex PCR. Genomic DNA extracted from each cell subset was distributed evenly over all wells of several immunoSEQ 96-well plates, and each plate served as one replicate. For unsorted PBMC, 250 to 350 ng of genomic DNA, equivalent to about 30,000 T cell genomes, went into each replicate PCR. Unsorted PBMC genomic DNA was sequenced across ten immunoSEQ deep assay plates. Purified libraries were quantified with a Qubit 3.0 fluorometer, sized on a Bioanalyzer 2100, and re-quantified with the KAPA Library Quantification kit. Every immunoSEQ 96-well plate was sequenced on a separate single-read 150-cycle Illumina NextSeq 550 flow cell. The source study handled its data this way. Because the immunoSEQ output included only junctional sequences and no quality scores, the filtering could not be the same as the filtering used for full-length reads. To assign V/J genes and CDR3, sequences were annotated against IMGT germline references using PyIR, a Python wrapper for IgBLAST v1.9. Reads with weak V/J assignments (E-value above 1e-6), missing CDR3, stop codons, out-of-frame junctions, or ambiguous translated residues were removed. V3J clonotypes were defined as sequences sharing an identical inferred V gene, J gene, and CDR3 amino acid sequence. The percentage overlap between two repertoires was calculated by dividing the number of shared unique clonotypes by the size of the smaller repertoire. RTK rarefaction, the Chao1 estimator, and Recon v2.1 estimates of unobserved clonotypes were used to assess repertoire richness. Imported from immuneACCESS, the table was reduced by TCRdb to in-frame sequences with V and J called. These copies leave out some clones; in studies compared against another copy, an unresolved V gene accounts for under half, and the cause of the remainder is not known. V and J calls and clone size are copied from that table; D and trimming were computed from the DNA. This sample gives 470,000 or so clones in total; around four fifths of them show up just once. The leading ten clones occupy 12% of the sample.

This TCR was recovered from a woman aged 40 to 55 in good health. Some clones in this sample may be carry-over from other donors' samples. Recombination connected TRBV5-1 to TRBJ2-7; 8 of the junction bases match TRBD1. Input material: PBMCs. In nucleotide form, the sequence is TGCGCCAGCAGCGGGCGACAGGGGAGCTCCTACGAGCAGTACTTC. Its protein product is CASSGRQGSSYEQYF.